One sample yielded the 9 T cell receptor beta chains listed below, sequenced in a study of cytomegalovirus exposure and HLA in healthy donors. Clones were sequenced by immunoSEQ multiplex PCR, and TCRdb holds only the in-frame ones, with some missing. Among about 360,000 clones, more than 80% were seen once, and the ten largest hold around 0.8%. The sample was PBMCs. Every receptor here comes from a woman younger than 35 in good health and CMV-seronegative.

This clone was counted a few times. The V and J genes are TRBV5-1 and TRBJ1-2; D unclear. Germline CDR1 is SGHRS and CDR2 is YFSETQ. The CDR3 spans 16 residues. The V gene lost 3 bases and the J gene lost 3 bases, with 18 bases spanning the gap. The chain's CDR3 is CASSWPAGRADYGYTF. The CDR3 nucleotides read TGCGCCAGCAGCTGGCCTGCGGGCCGGGCGGACTATGGCTACACCTTC.

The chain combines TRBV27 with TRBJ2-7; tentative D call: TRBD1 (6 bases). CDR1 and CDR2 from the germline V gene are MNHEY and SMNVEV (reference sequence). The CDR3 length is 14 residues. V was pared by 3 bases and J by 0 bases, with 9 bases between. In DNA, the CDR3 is TGTGCCAGCAGTTTTAAAGGGGGCTCCTACGAGCAGTACTTC. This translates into CASSFKGGSYEQYF.

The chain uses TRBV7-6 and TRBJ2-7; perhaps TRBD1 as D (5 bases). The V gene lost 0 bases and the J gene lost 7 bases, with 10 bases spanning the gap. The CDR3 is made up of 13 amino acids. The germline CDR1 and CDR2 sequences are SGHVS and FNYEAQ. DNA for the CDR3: TGTGCCAGCAGCTTAGCCAGGGCGAGGGAGCAGTACTTC. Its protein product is CASSLARAREQYF. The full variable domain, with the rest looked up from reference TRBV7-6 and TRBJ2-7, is GAGVSQSPRYKVTKRGQDVALRCDPISGHVSLYWYRQALGQGPEFLTYFNYEAQQDKSGLPNDRFSAERPEGSISTLTIQRTEQRDSAMYRCASSLARAREQYFGPGTRLTVT.

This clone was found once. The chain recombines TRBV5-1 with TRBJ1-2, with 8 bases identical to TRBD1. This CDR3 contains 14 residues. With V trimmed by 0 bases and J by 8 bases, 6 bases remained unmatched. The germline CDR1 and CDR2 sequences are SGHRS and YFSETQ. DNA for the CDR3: TGCGCCAGCAGCTTGGGGCAGGGGGCCTCAGGCTACACCTTC. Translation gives CASSLGQGASGYTF.

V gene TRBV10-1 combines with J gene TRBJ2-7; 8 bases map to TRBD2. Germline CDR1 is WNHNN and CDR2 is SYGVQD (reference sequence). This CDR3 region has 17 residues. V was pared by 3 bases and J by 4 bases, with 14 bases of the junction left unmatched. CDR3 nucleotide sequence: TGCGCCAGCAGTGAAGGTATTAGCGGGACGAAGGATTACGAGCAGTACTTC. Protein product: CASSEGISGTKDYEQYF.

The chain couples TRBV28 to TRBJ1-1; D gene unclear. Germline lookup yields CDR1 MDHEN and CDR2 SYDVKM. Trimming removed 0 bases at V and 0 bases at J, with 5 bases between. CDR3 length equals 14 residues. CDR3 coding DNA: TGTGCCAGCAGTTTATGGAAGCTGAACACTGAAGCTTTCTTT. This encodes CASSLWKLNTEAFF. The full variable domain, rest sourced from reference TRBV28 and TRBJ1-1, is DVKVTQSSRYLVKRTGEKVFLECVQDMDHENMFWYRQDPGLGLRLIYFSYDVKMKEKGDIPEGYSVSREKKERFSLILESASTNQTSMYLCASSLWKLNTEAFFGQGTRLTVV.

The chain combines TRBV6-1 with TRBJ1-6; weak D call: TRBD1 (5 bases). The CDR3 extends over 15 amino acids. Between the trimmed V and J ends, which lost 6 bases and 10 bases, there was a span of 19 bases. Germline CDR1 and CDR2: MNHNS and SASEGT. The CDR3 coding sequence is TGTGCCAGCAGGGATTCGACAGTTCCCCGGTCACCCCTCCACTTT. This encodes CASRDSTVPRSPLHF.

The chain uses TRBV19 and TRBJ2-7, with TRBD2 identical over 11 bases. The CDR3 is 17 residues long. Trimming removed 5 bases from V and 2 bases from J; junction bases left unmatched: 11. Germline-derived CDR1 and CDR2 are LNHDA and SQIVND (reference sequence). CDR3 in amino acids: CASSPEGGLAVTYEQYF. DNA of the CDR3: TGTGCCAGTAGTCCCGAGGGGGGACTAGCGGTTACCTACGAGCAGTACTTC.

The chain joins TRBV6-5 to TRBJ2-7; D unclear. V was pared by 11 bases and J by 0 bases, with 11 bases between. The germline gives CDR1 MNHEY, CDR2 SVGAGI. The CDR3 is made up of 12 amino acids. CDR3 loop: CAAGPSSYEQYF. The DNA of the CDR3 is TGTGCCGCAGGCCCGAGCTCCTACGAGCAGTACTTC.